The 23 T cell receptor beta chains listed next were all sequenced from one sample in a study of shared clonotypes between healthy human individuals. TCRdb keeps only in-frame clones here, not all; method: immunoSEQ multiplex PCR. The profile shows some 1.5 million clones, 95% to 97% of them singletons. The source material was naive CD4+ T cells sorted from blood. Indicated subset: CD45RA+ positively selected. All receptors come from a man aged 30-40 years in good health.

This chain uses TRBV28 with TRBJ1-2; TRBD1 matches at 7 bases. The ends lost 8 bases at V and 5 bases at J; junction bases unmatched: 14. The CDR3 sequence is 15 residues long. From germline, CDR1 is MDHEN and CDR2 SYDVKM. CDR3 sequence: CASLEGAGAVYGYTF. The CDR3 coding sequence is TGTGCCAGCCTAGAGGGGGCAGGGGCGGTATATGGCTACACCTTC.

The chain employs TRBV18 and TRBJ2-2; D remains unclear. The CDR3 totals 17 residues. V lost 3 bases, J lost 2 bases, and 16 bases lay in between. Germline-derived CDR1 and CDR2 are KGHSH and LQKENI. The CDR3 nucleotides read TGTGCCAGCTCACCGTTACGGGCCCTACCCAACACCGGGGAGCTGTTTTTT. Its translation: CASSPLRALPNTGELFF.

This chain connects TRBV27 to TRBJ2-6; 7 positions match TRBD1. Unmatched junction bases numbered 12, after V lost 6 bases and J lost 1 base. The CDR3 covers 18 residues. Looked up from germline, CDR1 is MNHEY and CDR2 is SMNVEV (reference sequence). The CDR3 spells CASSPDRLLRSGANVLTF. CDR3 nucleotide sequence: TGTGCCAGCAGCCCGGACAGGCTGCTTAGGTCTGGGGCCAACGTCCTGACTTTC.

The chain uses TRBV28 and TRBJ2-3; TRBD2 matches at 8 bases. Germline CDR1 reads MDHEN; CDR2 reads SYDVKM. This CDR3 is built from 17 residues. The ends lost 2 bases at V and 1 base at J; junction bases unmatched: 8. Here the CDR3 reads CASSLNKRETGTDTQYF. The CDR3 DNA reads as TGTGCCAGCAGTTTAAATAAGCGGGAGACGGGCACAGATACGCAGTATTTT.

The V and J genes are TRBV9 and TRBJ1-5; D gene ambiguous. V dropped 0 bases and J dropped 4 bases, with 11 bases sitting between them. From germline, CDR1 is SGDLS and CDR2 YYNGEE. This CDR3 has 15 amino acids. This chain's CDR3 is CASSVGTLRNQPQHF. CDR3 nucleotide sequence: TGTGCCAGCAGCGTAGGTACCCTGCGGAATCAGCCCCAGCATTTT.

The J gene is TRBJ2-7, the V gene TRBV4-3; 9 positions match TRBD2. Trimming at V came to 1 base and at J to 3 bases, leaving 4 bases not matched to a gene. Germline CDR1 reads LGHNA; CDR2 reads YSLEER. This CDR3 contains 15 residues. The CDR3 here is CASSQGWTSDYEQYF. The DNA for the CDR3 is TGCGCCAGCAGCCAAGGTTGGACTAGCGACTACGAGCAGTACTTC.

The chain couples TRBV11-2 to TRBJ2-2; 7 nucleotides align to TRBD1. Germline V lookup: CDR1 SGHAT, CDR2 FQNNGV. CDR3 length: 14 residues. Trimming cost V 4 bases and J 4 bases; bases outside gene matches: 3. CDR3 protein: CASSYRQGTGELFF. The CDR3 DNA reads as TGTGCCAGCAGCTATCGACAGGGCACCGGGGAGCTGTTTTTT.

The rearrangement joins TRBV5-4 to TRBJ2-4; D unresolved. Trimming removed 0 bases from V and 0 bases from J, with 10 bases in between. Germline V lookup: CDR1 SGHNT, CDR2 YYREEE (reference sequence). CDR3 size: 16 residues. CDR3: CASSLGNSIAKNIQYF. DNA for the CDR3: TGTGCCAGCAGCTTGGGAAACTCCATAGCCAAAAACATTCAGTACTTC.

V gene TRBV7-3 combines with J gene TRBJ2-1; 7 bases are shared with TRBD1. The CDR3 has 16 amino acids. Per the germline V gene, CDR1 is SGHTA and CDR2 is FQGTGA. J gave up 4 bases and V 4 bases, and 10 bases lay outside the gene matches. The CDR3 DNA follows: TGTGCCAGCAGCTCCGCACCCCGGGACAGATACAATGAGCAGTTCTTC. Translating it yields CASSSAPRDRYNEQFF. Filled out from reference TRBV7-3 and TRBJ2-1, the complete variable domain reads GAGVSQTPSNKVTEKGKYVELRCDPISGHTALYWYRQSLGQGPEFLIYFQGTGAADDSGLPNDRFFAVRPEGSVSTLKIQRTERGDSAVYLCASSSAPRDRYNEQFFGPGTRLTVL.

The chain employs TRBV28 and TRBJ2-7; 10 nucleotides align to TRBD1. CDR1 is MDHEN, CDR2 SYDVKM, per germline. The CDR3 extends over 16 amino acids. V shed 3 bases and J 3 bases; nucleotides not matched to a gene: 8. In DNA, the CDR3 is TGTGCCAGCAGTTTCCATTCGAGGACAGGGGGCTACGAGCAGTACTTC. It translates to CASSFHSRTGGYEQYF.

This CDR3 reads CASSEPGVLETQYF. The CDR3 coding sequence is TGTGCCAGCAGTGAACCGGGAGTCCTGGAGACCCAGTACTTC. This chain connects TRBV7-9 to TRBJ2-5; D is possibly TRBD2 (6 bases). V lost 6 bases, J lost 5 bases, and 16 bases lay in between. Germline V gene data show CDR1 as SEHNR and CDR2 as FQNEAQ (reference sequence). The CDR3 loop spans 14 amino acids.

This clone was seen just once. The J gene is TRBJ1-2, the V gene TRBV19; no clear D. Germline V gene lookup returns CDR1 LNHDA and CDR2 SQIVND (reference sequence). With 11 bases removed from V and 8 bases from J, the gap between germline ends came to 15 bases. This CDR3 is built from 11 residues. The CDR3 loop is CASKEGIGYTF. The CDR3 DNA sequence: TGTGCCTCTAAGGAGGGTATAGGCTACACCTTC.

The J gene is TRBJ2-7, the V gene TRBV18; tentatively, D is TRBD1 (5 bases). The V and J ends lost 3 bases and 0 bases respectively, with 12 bases between them. CDR3 size: 15 residues. Germline V gives CDR1 KGHSH, CDR2 LQKENI. The CDR3 sequence: CASSPTQGSSYEQYF. In DNA form, the CDR3 reads TGTGCCAGCTCACCCACCCAGGGAAGCTCCTACGAGCAGTACTTC.

V gene TRBV5-8 combines with J gene TRBJ2-1; TRBD1 agrees at 7 bases. The CDR3 runs to 19 residues. After removal of 3 bases from V and 3 bases from J, the junction contained 18 bases not matched to a gene. Germline V gene sequence: CDR1 SGHTS, CDR2 YDEGEE. The CDR3 DNA is TGTGCCAGCAGCTCCCGACAGGGAACGGATTCTCTTCGCTACAATGAGCAGTTCTTC. It translates to CASSSRQGTDSLRYNEQFF.

The chain combines TRBV27 with TRBJ2-2; 12 bases match TRBD2. Germline CDR1 MNHEY, CDR2 SMNVEV (reference sequence). J was trimmed by 4 bases and V by 5 bases; bases with no gene match: 8. The CDR3 covers 17 residues. The CDR3 spells CASSASGLAGPTGELFF. CDR3 nucleotide sequence: TGTGCCAGCAGTGCGTCGGGACTAGCGGGTCCCACCGGGGAGCTGTTTTTT.

Worth noting for this clone: At the DNA level, this CDR3 is encoded by other sequences in the same sample as well. The gene calls are TRBV11-2 and TRBJ2-7, with TRBD1 matching over 7 bases. The CDR3 is made up of 14 amino acids. J was trimmed by 0 bases and V by 5 bases; bases with no gene match: 4. Germline V gives CDR1 SGHAT, CDR2 FQNNGV. CDR3 nucleotides: TGTGCCAGCAGCCTCCGGGACAGCTCCTACGAGCAGTACTTC. It yields the protein CASSLRDSSYEQYF. Drawing the rest from reference TRBV11-2 and TRBJ2-7, the complete variable domain is EAGVAQSPRYKIIEKRQSVAFWCNPISGHATLYWYQQILGQGPKLLIQFQNNGVVDDSQLPKDRFSAERLKGVDSTLKIQPAKLEDSAVYLCASSLRDSSYEQYFGPGTRLTVT.

This chain uses TRBV27 with TRBJ2-3; D remains ambiguous. The germline CDR1 and CDR2 sequences are MNHEY and SMNVEV (reference sequence). The length of the CDR3 is 14 residues. The V end lost 0 bases, the J end lost 4 bases, and 8 bases lay between the germline ends. As DNA, the CDR3 is TGTGCCAGCAGTTTATCGCACCCCCCAGATACGCAGTATTTT. Translation: CASSLSHPPDTQYF.

The chain combines TRBV28 with TRBJ2-7; 8 bases align to TRBD1. CDR3 length: 15 residues. Trimming at V came to 6 bases and at J to 2 bases, leaving 9 bases not matched to a gene. Germline CDR1 and CDR2: MDHEN and SYDVKM. The CDR3: CASRSDPGQAYEQYF. The CDR3 DNA is TGTGCCAGCAGATCAGACCCGGGACAGGCCTACGAGCAGTACTTC.

This chain joins TRBV5-8 and TRBJ2-5; a weak D match, TRBD1 (6 bases). Trimming shortened V by 7 bases and J by 5 bases, and 18 bases separated the two germline ends. The CDR3 has 14 residues. Germline lookup yields CDR1 SGHTS and CDR2 YDEGEE. The DNA for the CDR3 is TGTGCCAGCTCGGACAGCGCCCACAGGGAGACCCAGTACTTC. Its translation is CASSDSAHRETQYF.

The J gene is TRBJ1-3, the V gene TRBV6-7; 7 bases are a match to TRBD1. TRBV6-7 is noted as an ORF with a role that remains uncertain. This CDR3 spans 15 amino acids. The ends lost 6 bases at V and 8 bases at J; junction bases unmatched: 13. CDR3 protein: CASSSGTGERDTIYF. CDR3 in DNA: TGTGCCAGCAGCTCGGGAACAGGGGAGAGGGACACCATATATTTT.

V is TRBV4-1 and J is TRBJ2-2, with D possibly matching TRBD2 (5 bases). V lost 2 bases and J 0 bases, leaving 16 bases between the germline ends. The CDR3 has 18 residues. Germline CDR1 reads MGHRA; CDR2 reads YSYEKL. The CDR3 nucleotides read TGCGCCAGCAGCCAATCCTCATCGGGGTACGCGAACACCGGGGAGCTGTTTTTT. It encodes CASSQSSSGYANTGELFF.

J is TRBJ2-7 and V is TRBV7-6, with D unclear. The germline gives CDR1 SGHVS, CDR2 FNYEAQ. The CDR3 consists of 16 residues. V lost 0 bases and J lost 6, with 18 bases in between. This chain's CDR3 is CASSLATDWQVAEQYF. The CDR3 coding sequence is TGTGCCAGCAGCTTAGCAACCGATTGGCAGGTCGCCGAGCAGTACTTC.

The rearrangement links TRBV7-9 to TRBJ2-3; D not certain. The V and J ends lost 3 bases and 6 bases respectively, with 13 bases between them. The germline CDR1 and CDR2 sequences are SEHNR and FQNEAQ (reference sequence). This CDR3 has 14 amino acids. CDR3 in DNA: TGTGCCAGCAGCTTGTGGGGTACAATGGATACGCAGTATTTT. This codes for CASSLWGTMDTQYF.